The 10 T cell receptor beta chains presented below share a single source sample, sequenced in a study of blood T cell repertoires in COVID-19. Sequencing used immunoSEQ multiplex PCR; TCRdb keeps in-frame clones, though not all of them. Of roughly 220,000 clones in the sample, 75% to 85% are singletons; the top ten hold 8% to 9%. What was sequenced was peripheral blood. Receptor source: a woman aged 80 or older with COVID-19, enrolled during active disease.

This chain connects TRBV3-1 (or the pseudogene TRBV3-2) to TRBJ1-6, with D possibly matching TRBD1 (5 bases). Trimming took off 6 bases at V and 7 bases at J, with 7 bases between the two ends. Germline V CDR1 and CDR2: LGHDT, YNNKEL (reference sequence). The CDR3 length is 12 residues. As DNA, the CDR3 is TGTGCCAGCAGGCAGGGAAATTCACCCCTCCACTTT. The encoded protein is CASRQGNSPLHF.

The chain recombines TRBV28 with TRBJ1-4, with a possible D match to TRBD1 (5 bases). CDR3 length equals 12 residues. Trimming removed 10 bases at V and 8 bases at J, with 14 bases between. Germline CDR1 and CDR2: MDHEN and SYDVKM. CDR3 in amino acids: CATLTGGEKLFF. CDR3 coding DNA: TGTGCCACTCTGACGGGGGGGGAAAAACTGTTTTTT.

The chain combines TRBV7-2 with TRBJ2-5, with 12 positions matching TRBD1. The CDR3 covers 17 residues. Germline CDR1 is SGHTA and CDR2 is FQGNSA. V gave up 1 base and J gave up 5 bases; unmatched junction bases: 8. In DNA, the CDR3 is TGTGCCAGCAGCTTAGTAGGGACAGGGGGCCTTGCGGAGACCCAGTACTTC. This translates into CASSLVGTGGLAETQYF.

J is TRBJ2-2 and V is TRBV2; D is unclear. CDR1 and CDR2 from the germline V gene are SNHLY and FYNNEI. V shed 1 base and J shed 7 bases, with 10 bases lying between them. The CDR3 has 14 amino acids. The CDR3 nucleotides are TGTGCCAGCAGTGAAGGGCCTTTTGGCGGGGAGCTGTTTTTT. Residues: CASSEGPFGGELFF.

This chain links TRBV11-2 with TRBJ2-3; D might be TRBD2 (6 bases). The CDR3 runs 14 residues. Between the trimmed V and J ends, which lost 5 bases and 2 bases, there was a span of 11 bases. Germline loops: CDR1 SGHAT, CDR2 FQNNGV. The CDR3 coding sequence is TGTGCCAGCAGCCCCGGCGGGACCACAGATACGCAGTATTTT. Its protein product is CASSPGGTTDTQYF. The variable domain in full, completed from reference TRBV11-2 and TRBJ2-3, reads EAGVAQSPRYKIIEKRQSVAFWCNPISGHATLYWYQQILGQGPKLLIQFQNNGVVDDSQLPKDRFSAERLKGVDSTLKIQPAKLEDSAVYLCASSPGGTTDTQYFGPGTRLTVL.

There are a few counts of this clone. The CDR3 is CASSRLSGGGHNEQFF. CDR3 nucleotides: TGTGCCAGCAGCCGACTTAGCGGGGGAGGGCACAATGAGCAGTTCTTC. V usage is TRBV14 and J usage is TRBJ2-1; TRBD2 matches 9 bases. Germline trimming cut 4 bases from V and 5 bases from J; bases unmatched to any gene: 9. The CDR3 consists of 16 residues. Germline V gene data show CDR1 as SGHDN and CDR2 as FVKESK.

The chain combines TRBV3-1 (or the pseudogene TRBV3-2) with TRBJ2-7; 7 bases align to TRBD1. J was trimmed by 3 bases and V by 4 bases; bases with no gene match: 9. Germline V CDR1 and CDR2: LGHDT, YNNKEL (reference sequence). The CDR3 spans 15 residues. CDR3 protein: CASSPTLGQVYEQYF. CDR3 DNA sequence: TGTGCCAGCAGCCCGACCCTCGGACAGGTCTACGAGCAGTACTTC.

The rearrangement uses TRBV5-1 and TRBJ1-1; D gene unclear. Germline values: CDR1 SGHRS, CDR2 YFSETQ. Trimming cost V 0 bases and J 6 bases, with 15 bases left between them. The CDR3 runs 15 residues. CDR3 loop: CASSLVPTAFPEAFF. As DNA, the CDR3 is TGCGCCAGCAGCTTGGTGCCAACTGCCTTCCCTGAAGCTTTCTTT.

The chain carries TRBV2 and TRBJ1-3, with 8 bases that match TRBD1. The CDR3 sequence is 16 residues long. The trim removed 8 bases at V and 2 bases at J, leaving 11 bases unmatched. Germline CDR1 reads SNHLY; CDR2 reads FYNNEI. The CDR3 loop reads CASGRNRGKAGNTIYF. The CDR3 DNA sequence: TGTGCCAGCGGACGGAACAGGGGGAAAGCTGGAAACACCATATATTTT. The entire variable domain, with the rest obtained from reference TRBV2 and TRBJ1-3, is as follows: EPEVTQTPSHQVTQMGQEVILRCVPISNHLYFYWYRQILGQKVEFLVSFYNNEISEKSEIFDDQFSVERPDGSNFTLKIRSTKLEDSAMYFCASGRNRGKAGNTIYFGEGSWLTVV.

The V gene is TRBV28, the J gene TRBJ1-1, with D possibly TRBD1 on 6 matching bases. V dropped 7 bases and J dropped 1 base, with 10 bases sitting between them. CDR3 length equals 13 residues. Germline V gene sequence: CDR1 MDHEN, CDR2 SYDVKM. The CDR3 DNA reads TGTGCCAGCATTAGGGGGGGGAACACTGAAGCTTTCTTT. As protein: CASIRGGNTEAFF.